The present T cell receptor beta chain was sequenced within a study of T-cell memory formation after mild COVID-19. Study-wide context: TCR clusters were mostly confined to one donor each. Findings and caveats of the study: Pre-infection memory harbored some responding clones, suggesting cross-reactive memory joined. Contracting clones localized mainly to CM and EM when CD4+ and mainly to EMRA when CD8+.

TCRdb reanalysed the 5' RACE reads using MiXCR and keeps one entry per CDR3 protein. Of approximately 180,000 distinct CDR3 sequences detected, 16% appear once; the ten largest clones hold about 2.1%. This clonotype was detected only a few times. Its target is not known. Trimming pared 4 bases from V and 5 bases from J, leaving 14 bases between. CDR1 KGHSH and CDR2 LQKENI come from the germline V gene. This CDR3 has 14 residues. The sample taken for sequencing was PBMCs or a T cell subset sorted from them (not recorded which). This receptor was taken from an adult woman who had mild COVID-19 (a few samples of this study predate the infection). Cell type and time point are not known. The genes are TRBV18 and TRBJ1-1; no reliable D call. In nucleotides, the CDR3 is TGTGCCAGCTCACAGGTGGAGTCAGGAACTGAAGCTTTCTTT. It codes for CASSQVESGTEAFF.